These T cell receptor beta chains were read from a single sample in a study of chemoradiotherapy in HPV16-positive cancers. The table came from immunoSEQ multiplex PCR; TCRdb's copy has only in-frame clones and leaves some out. The repertoire includes 5,900 or so clones, roughly 80% of them detected once, and 6.3% sits in the top ten. Source: tumor tissue, taken from a patient who underwent chemoradiotherapy. These receptor sequences come from a human donor with HPV-associated anogenital cancer. CDR3s leave out the opening cysteine and the closing phenylalanine or tryptophan. Part of the rows lack a size; the others show once, few, many or a class for expanded clones.

ASSGDGAGANVLT 13 TRBV2 few TRBJ2-6
ASSPPYSMNTEAF 13 TRBV18 NA TRBJ1-1
ASSLNPRGQGTQY 13 TRBV7-2 NA TRBJ2-5
ASSTTGRGNTEAF 13 TRBV18 NA TRBJ1-1
ASSLYSNTEAF 11 TRBV5-1 NA TRBJ1-1
ASSLPGLRSYGYT 13 TRBV5-6 few TRBJ1-2
ASSPPGYEGARGYT 14 TRBV18 NA TRBJ1-2
ASSTRTSNTEAF 12 TRBV27 NA TRBJ1-1
ASSLAGQGALNEQF 14 TRBV7-3 NA TRBJ2-1
ASGSSSWPNTEAF 13 TRBV12-5 NA TRBJ1-1
ASSRGMTSGGSDEQY 15 TRBV4-1 NA NA
ASGSRGEAF 9 TRBV7-9 NA TRBJ1-1
ASSLTSGAKETQY 13 TRBV5-1 NA TRBJ2-5
ASSPQGSYNEQF 12 TRBV18 NA TRBJ2-1
ASSVDSYEKAF 11 TRBV6-1 NA TRBJ1-1
ASSLDNTGELF 11 TRBV7-2 NA TRBJ2-2
ASSIRGTGASNQPQH 15 TRBV19 NA TRBJ1-5